These 4 T cell receptor beta chains were all obtained from the same sample, sequenced in a study of blood T cells in healthy people across ages. A second PCR of about 6 to 11 cycles used a sample-barcoded 5' primer and a J-beta primer mix. Each CDR3 protein gets one entry after TCRdb re-called the 5' RACE reads with MiXCR. The data show about 1.8 million distinct CDR3 sequences, less than 50% seen once. Sequences were obtained from blood. These TCRs come from a woman aged 40 to 50 in good health.

The V gene is TRBV5-1, the J gene TRBJ2-5; TRBD2 matches 7 bases. The germline gives CDR1 SGHRS, CDR2 YFSETQ. The V and J ends lost 10 bases and 4 bases, in that order; junction bases with no gene match: 13. This CDR3 has 14 residues. CDR3 DNA: TGCGCCGGACGGGAGGACACCTCTCGAGAGACCCAGTACTTC. Protein: CAGREDTSRETQYF.

The chain is built from TRBV7-8 and TRBJ2-7; no clear D gene. Between the trimmed V and J ends, which lost 1 base and 5 bases, there was a span of 12 bases. This CDR3 has 14 residues. CDR1 and CDR2 (germline): SGHVS, FQNEAQ. CDR3 coding DNA: TGTGCCAGCAGCTTAGATCACCGTCGGAACGAGCAGTACTTC. The encoded protein is CASSLDHRRNEQYF.

A word on this clonotype: At one end, the junction sequence differs from germline, possibly due to a read error. The gene calls are TRBV20-1 and TRBJ1-2, with 8 bases matching TRBD1. Per the germline V gene, CDR1 is DFQATT and CDR2 is SNEGSKA (reference sequence). CDR3 length: 11 amino acids. CDR3 bases: TGCAGTGCCCCGACAGGGGATGGCTGCACCTTC. This sequence encodes CSAPTGDGCTF.

This clonotype has more than one count but fewer than ten. The chain recombines TRBV7-2 with TRBJ2-5; tentative D call: TRBD2 (5 bases). Trimming shortened V by 4 bases and J by 5 bases, and 17 bases separated the two germline ends. This CDR3 has 15 amino acids. Germline V gene data show CDR1 as SGHTA and CDR2 as FQGNSA. CDR3 sequence (DNA): TGTGCCAGCAGCTCCCTCGGGATGGATAGCGAGACCCAGTACTTC. Protein product: CASSSLGMDSETQYF. Variable domain in full (rest from reference TRBV7-2 and TRBJ2-5): GAGVSQSPSNKVTEKGKDVELRCDPISGHTALYWYRQSLGQGLEFLIYFQGNSAPDKSGLPSDRFSAERTGGSVSTLTIQRTQQEDSAVYLCASSSLGMDSETQYFGPGTRLLVL.